This T cell receptor (beta chain) was observed in a study of Graves' ophthalmopathy and Graves' hyperthyroidism. Study overall: Before any treatment was given, at initial diagnosis, peripheral blood was collected. Study-wide findings and caveats: Most thyroid-expanded clonotypes exceeding 0.001 frequency were also found in blood.

This clonotype was counted at least ten times. The antigen is not known. The CDR3 sequence is 12 residues long. Trimming stripped 2 bases from V and 3 bases from J, with 4 bases between. Germline V lookup: CDR1 MNHEY, CDR2 SVGEGT. RNA transcripts served as template for amplifying TCR beta CDR3 sequences. Second-round multiplex PCR followed a first-round RT-PCR using HTBI primers. TCRdb analysed the multiplex PCR reads with MiXCR anew, one entry per CDR3 protein. Among about 480,000 distinct CDR3 sequences listed, around an eighth were seen once. Material for sequencing was blood. This receptor was taken from a woman aged 30 to 39 with Graves' ophthalmopathy. The chain combines TRBV6-2 or TRBV6-3 with TRBJ2-5; no clear D. The CDR3 DNA sequence: TGTGCCAGCAGTTACCGGAAAGAGACCCAGTACTTC. This translates into CASSYRKETQYF.